The 15 T cell receptor beta chains below come from one sample, sequenced in a study of beta chain features in type 1 diabetes. Isolated RNA was reverse transcribed in full, so expressed TCRB transcripts were sequenced. Assay: immunoSEQ multiplex PCR; the TCRdb copy retains only in-frame clones and omits some. The sample lists 310,000 or so clones, 15% occurring once. Study outcomes and limitations: Shortening that was moderate but significant affected the TCRB CDR3s of Type 1 diabetes patients in all four CD4+ subsets.

These receptors' targets are unknown. Input material: naive CD4+ T cells from blood. The source of these receptors is a man between 18 and 35 years old with type 1 diabetes.

The chain has TRBV30 and TRBJ2-7; a possible D gene is TRBD2 (7 bases). V was trimmed by 4 bases and J by 1 base, leaving 14 bases between them. The CDR3 sequence is 14 residues long. CDR1 is GTSNPN, CDR2 SVGIG, per germline (reference sequence). CDR3 amino acids: CAWINKGGSYEQYF. The CDR3 DNA reads as TGTGCCTGGATAAATAAGGGGGGGTCCTACGAGCAGTACTTC. The whole variable domain, remainder taken from reference TRBV30 and TRBJ2-7, is SQTIHQWPATLVQPVGSPLSLECTVEGTSNPNLYWYRQAAGRGLQLLFYSVGIGQISSEVPQNLSASRPQDRQFILSSKKLLLSDSGFYLCAWINKGGSYEQYFGPGTRLTVT.

The chain links TRBV5-6 to TRBJ1-5; 9 bases fit TRBD1. Trimming took 0 bases from V and 6 from J; bases not matched to a gene: 4. Germline CDR1 reads SGHDT; CDR2 reads YYEEEE. The CDR3 sequence is 15 residues long. CDR3 sequence reads: CASSLGGDRAQPQHF. The CDR3 bases are TGTGCCAGCAGCTTGGGGGGGGACAGGGCTCAGCCCCAGCATTTT.

This clone has a handful of counts. In DNA form, the CDR3 reads TGTGCCAGCAGGCACAACGGACAGGGAAACACTGAAGCTTTCTTT. It yields the protein CASRHNGQGNTEAFF. V gene TRBV6-5 combines with J gene TRBJ1-1; 8 nucleotides align to TRBD1. There are 15 residues in the CDR3. J lost 2 bases, V lost 6 bases, and 8 bases had no gene match. Per germline, CDR1 MNHEY and CDR2 SVGAGI.

The chain carries TRBV7-9 and TRBJ1-2; D not resolved. Germline V gene data show CDR1 as SEHNR and CDR2 as FQNEAQ (reference sequence). The CDR3 is 13 amino acids. Trimming took off 6 bases at V and 4 bases at J, with 12 bases between the two ends. The chain's CDR3 is CASRDRGGYGYTF. CDR3 coding DNA: TGTGCCAGCAGGGACCGGGGTGGCTATGGCTACACCTTC.

This clone was seen a single time. V and J are TRBV6-5 and TRBJ2-5; the D gene is possibly TRBD1 (6 bases). The CDR3 has 14 amino acids. Germline V gene sequence: CDR1 MNHEY, CDR2 SVGAGI. With 2 bases removed from V and 1 base from J, the gap between germline ends came to 8 bases. The CDR3 DNA reads as TGTGCCAGCAGTTACCCGGACAGCCAAGAGACCCAGTACTTC. It translates to CASSYPDSQETQYF.

CDR3 residues: CAWSRGFPSSYEQYF. The CDR3 coding sequence is TGTGCCTGGAGTCGAGGGTTCCCCTCCTCCTACGAGCAGTACTTC. The rearrangement uses TRBV30 and TRBJ2-7; weak D call: TRBD2 (5 bases). The germline gives CDR1 GTSNPN, CDR2 SVGIG (reference sequence). Trimming shortened V by 2 bases and J by 0 bases, and 14 bases separated the two germline ends. The CDR3 loop spans 15 amino acids.

This clone was seen a few times. The V call is TRBV5-4, the J call TRBJ2-6, with a tentative D call TRBD2 (5 bases). Deletions cut 4 bases from V and 2 bases from J, with 7 bases between. The germline V gene has CDR1 SGHNT and CDR2 YYREEE (reference sequence). This CDR3 region has 14 residues. This CDR3 reads CASSGGTGANVLTF. Here the CDR3 DNA reads TGTGCCAGCAGCGGAGGAACTGGGGCCAACGTCCTGACTTTC.

The chain links TRBV7-8 to TRBJ1-4; unclear D gene. The germline CDR1 and CDR2 sequences are SGHVS and FQNEAQ. Trimming removed 1 base at V and 7 bases at J, with 7 bases between. The CDR3 runs 13 residues. The CDR3 DNA sequence: TGTGCCAGCAGCTTAGGGGGAGGTGAAAAACTGTTTTTT. It specifies CASSLGGGEKLFF.

This clone was picked up a small number of times. The chain couples TRBV30 to TRBJ1-1; D is unresolved. The CDR3 covers 14 residues. The germline gives CDR1 GTSNPN, CDR2 SVGIG (reference sequence). V gave up 2 bases and J gave up 3 bases, with 13 bases separating them. The CDR3 protein is CAWSPRNVYTEAFF. CDR3 coding DNA: TGTGCCTGGAGTCCGAGGAACGTTTACACTGAAGCTTTCTTT.

The rearrangement uses TRBV28 and TRBJ2-1, with a possible D match to TRBD2 (6 bases). CDR1 MDHEN and CDR2 SYDVKM come from the germline V gene. CDR3 size: 14 residues. The V gene lost 6 bases and the J gene lost 4 bases, with 13 bases spanning the gap. The CDR3 protein is CASRTGAKYNEQFF. CDR3 nucleotides: TGTGCCAGCAGAACGGGAGCGAAGTACAATGAGCAGTTCTTC.

This clone was observed a few times. In DNA, the CDR3 is TGTGCCATCAGTCTCGGAGCGGGGCACACAGATACGCAGTATTTT. The encoded protein is CAISLGAGHTDTQYF. The chain uses TRBV10-3 and TRBJ2-3; 7 bases are a match to TRBD2. The CDR3 consists of 15 residues. V dropped 5 bases and J dropped 2; count of bases not matched to a gene: 7. Germline V gene lookup returns CDR1 ENHRY and CDR2 SYGVKD.

This clone was observed a few times. The chain joins TRBV29-1 to TRBJ2-1; D unclear. This CDR3 contains 13 residues. V dropped 5 bases and J dropped 1 base, with 9 bases sitting between them. CDR1 SQVTM and CDR2 ANQGSEA come from the germline V gene. The CDR3 region has the DNA TGCAGCGTTCAAGGTCTATCCTACAATGAGCAGTTCTTC. This encodes CSVQGLSYNEQFF.

The rearrangement links TRBV7-9 to TRBJ2-1; 9 positions agree with TRBD2. CDR3 length equals 15 residues. Germline V gene lookup returns CDR1 SEHNR and CDR2 FQNEAQ (reference sequence). The V segment lost 4 bases and the J segment 0 bases; nucleotides outside the gene matches: 1. CDR3 in amino acids: CASSSSGISYNEQFF. The DNA for the CDR3 is TGTGCCAGCAGCTCTAGCGGGATCTCCTACAATGAGCAGTTCTTC.

This chain joins TRBV30 and TRBJ1-2, with D uncertain. CDR1 is GTSNPN, CDR2 SVGIG, per germline (reference sequence). The germline V and J ends were trimmed by 8 bases and 8 bases, with 24 bases remaining between them. There are 14 residues in the CDR3. This chain's CDR3 is CATSGGLRTKGYTF. The CDR3 DNA reads TGTGCCACCTCGGGCGGGTTGAGGACTAAGGGCTACACCTTC.

This clone was counted a few times. The chain recombines TRBV7-8 with TRBJ1-6; weak D call: TRBD1 (5 bases). CDR1 and CDR2 from the germline V gene are SGHVS and FQNEAQ. The V gene lost 2 bases and the J gene lost 14 bases, with 19 bases spanning the gap. The CDR3 is made up of 15 amino acids. CDR3 region: CASSLPGTARRALHF. The CDR3 nucleotides read TGTGCCAGCAGCTTACCGGGGACGGCCAGGAGGGCCCTCCACTTT.